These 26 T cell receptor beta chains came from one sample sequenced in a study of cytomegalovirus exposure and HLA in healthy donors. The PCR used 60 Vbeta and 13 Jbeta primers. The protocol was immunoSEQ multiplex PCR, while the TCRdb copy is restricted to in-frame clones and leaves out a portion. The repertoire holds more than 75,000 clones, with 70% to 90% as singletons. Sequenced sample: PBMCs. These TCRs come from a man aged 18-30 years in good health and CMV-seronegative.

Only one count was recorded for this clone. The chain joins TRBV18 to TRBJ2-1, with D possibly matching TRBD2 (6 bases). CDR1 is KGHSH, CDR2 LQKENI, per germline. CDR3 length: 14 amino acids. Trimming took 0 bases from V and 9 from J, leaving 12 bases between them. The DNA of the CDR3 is TGTGCCAGCTCACCACCGACTAGTTTCGCTGAGCAGTTCTTC. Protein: CASSPPTSFAEQFF.

Here the CDR3 DNA reads TGTGCCAGCAGCTTAGGGAGGAACTCTGGAAACACCATATATTTT. Protein product: CASSLGRNSGNTIYF. V is TRBV7-9 and J is TRBJ1-3; D remains ambiguous. Germline CDR1 and CDR2: SEHNR and FQNEAQ (reference sequence). The CDR3 totals 15 residues. The V and J ends lost 1 base and 0 bases respectively, with 7 bases between them. Full variable domain (rest looked up from reference TRBV7-9 and TRBJ1-3): DTGVSQNPRHKITKRGQNVTFRCDPISEHNRLYWYRQTLGQGPEFLTYFQNEAQLEKSRLLSDRFSAERPKGSFSTLEIQRTEQGDSAMYLCASSLGRNSGNTIYFGEGSWLTVV.

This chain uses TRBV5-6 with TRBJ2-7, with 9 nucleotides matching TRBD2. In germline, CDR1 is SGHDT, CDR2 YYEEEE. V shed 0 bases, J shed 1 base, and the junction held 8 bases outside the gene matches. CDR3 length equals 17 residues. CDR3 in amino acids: CASSLVLAGRGSYEQYF. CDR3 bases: TGTGCCAGCAGCTTGGTCCTAGCGGGAAGAGGTTCCTACGAGCAGTACTTC.

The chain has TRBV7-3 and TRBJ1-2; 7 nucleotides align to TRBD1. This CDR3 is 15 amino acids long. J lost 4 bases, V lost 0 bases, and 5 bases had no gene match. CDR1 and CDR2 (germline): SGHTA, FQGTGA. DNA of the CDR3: TGTGCCAGCAGCTTAACCAGGGACAGCCGCTATGGCTACACCTTC. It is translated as CASSLTRDSRYGYTF.

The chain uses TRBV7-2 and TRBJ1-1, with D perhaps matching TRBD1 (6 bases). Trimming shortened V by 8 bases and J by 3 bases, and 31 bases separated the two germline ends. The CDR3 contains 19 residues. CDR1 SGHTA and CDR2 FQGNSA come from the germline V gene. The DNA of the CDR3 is TGTGCCAGCGCCCCGATTTTCCCGCGGAAGGGGGGGGAGGACACTGAAGCTTTCTTT. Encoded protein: CASAPIFPRKGGEDTEAFF. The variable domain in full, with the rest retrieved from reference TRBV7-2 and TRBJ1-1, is GAGVSQSPSNKVTEKGKDVELRCDPISGHTALYWYRQSLGQGLEFLIYFQGNSAPDKSGLPSDRFSAERTGGSVSTLTIQRTQQEDSAVYLCASAPIFPRKGGEDTEAFFGQGTRLTVV.

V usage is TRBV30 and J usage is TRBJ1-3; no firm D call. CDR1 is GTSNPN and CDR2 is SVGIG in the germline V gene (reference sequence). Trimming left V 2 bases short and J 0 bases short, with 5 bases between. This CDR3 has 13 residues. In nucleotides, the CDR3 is TGTGCCTGGAGTCGCGGCTCTGGAAACACCATATATTTT. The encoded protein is CAWSRGSGNTIYF.

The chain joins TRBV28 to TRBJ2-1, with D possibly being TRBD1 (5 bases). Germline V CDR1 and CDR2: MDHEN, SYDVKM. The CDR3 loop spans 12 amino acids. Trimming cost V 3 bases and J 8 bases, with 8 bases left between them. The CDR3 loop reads CASSLQGYEQFF. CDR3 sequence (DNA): TGTGCCAGCAGTTTGCAGGGCTATGAGCAGTTCTTC. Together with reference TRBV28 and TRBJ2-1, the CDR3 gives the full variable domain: DVKVTQSSRYLVKRTGEKVFLECVQDMDHENMFWYRQDPGLGLRLIYFSYDVKMKEKGDIPEGYSVSREKKERFSLILESASTNQTSMYLCASSLQGYEQFFGPGTRLTVL.

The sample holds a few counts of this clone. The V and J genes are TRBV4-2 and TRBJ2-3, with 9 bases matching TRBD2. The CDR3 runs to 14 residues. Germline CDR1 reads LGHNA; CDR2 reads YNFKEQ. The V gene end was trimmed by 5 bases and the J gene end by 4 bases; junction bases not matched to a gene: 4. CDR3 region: CASSIGTSSDTQYF. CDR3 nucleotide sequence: TGTGCCAGCAGCATCGGGACTAGCTCAGATACGCAGTATTTT.

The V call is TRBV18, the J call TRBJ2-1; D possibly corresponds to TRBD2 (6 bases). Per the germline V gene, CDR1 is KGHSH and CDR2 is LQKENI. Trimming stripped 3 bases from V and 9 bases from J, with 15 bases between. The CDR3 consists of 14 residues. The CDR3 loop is CASSPAALAREQFF. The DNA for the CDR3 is TGTGCCAGCTCACCGGCCGCTCTAGCGCGTGAGCAGTTCTTC.

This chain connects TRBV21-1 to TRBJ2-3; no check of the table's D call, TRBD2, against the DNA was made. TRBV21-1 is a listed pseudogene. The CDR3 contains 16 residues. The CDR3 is CASSKAPGGSMDTQYF. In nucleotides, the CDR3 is TGTGCCAGCAGCAAAGCGCCGGGCGGGAGCATGGATACGCAGTATTTT.

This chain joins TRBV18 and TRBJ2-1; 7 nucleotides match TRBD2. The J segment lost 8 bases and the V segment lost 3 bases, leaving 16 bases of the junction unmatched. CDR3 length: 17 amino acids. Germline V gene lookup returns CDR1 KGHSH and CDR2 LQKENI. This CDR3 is CASSPGVRGLEVYEQFF. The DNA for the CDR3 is TGTGCCAGCTCACCGGGGGTAAGAGGACTAGAGGTCTATGAGCAGTTCTTC.

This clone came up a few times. CDR3 in amino acids: CAISEGQGSYEQYF. DNA for the CDR3: TGTGCCATCAGTGAGGGGCAGGGCTCCTACGAGCAGTACTTC. This rearrangement joins TRBV10-3 to TRBJ2-7, with D maybe TRBD1 (5 bases). Per germline, CDR1 ENHRY and CDR2 SYGVKD. This CDR3 is 14 amino acids long. V lost 2 bases and J lost 0, with 8 bases in between.

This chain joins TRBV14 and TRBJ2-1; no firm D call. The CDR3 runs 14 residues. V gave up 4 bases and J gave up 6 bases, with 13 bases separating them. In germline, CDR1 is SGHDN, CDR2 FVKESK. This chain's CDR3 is CASSPLAGINEQFF. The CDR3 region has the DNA TGTGCCAGCAGCCCCCTGGCAGGTATCAATGAGCAGTTCTTC.

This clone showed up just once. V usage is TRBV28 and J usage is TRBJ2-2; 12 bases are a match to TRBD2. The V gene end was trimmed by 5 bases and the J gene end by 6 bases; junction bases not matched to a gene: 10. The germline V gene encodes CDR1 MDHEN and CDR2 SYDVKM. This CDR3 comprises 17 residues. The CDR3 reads CASSPLTSGSFAGELFF. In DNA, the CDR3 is TGTGCCAGCAGTCCGCTGACTAGCGGGAGCTTCGCCGGGGAGCTGTTTTTT. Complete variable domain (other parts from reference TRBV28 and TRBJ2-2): DVKVTQSSRYLVKRTGEKVFLECVQDMDHENMFWYRQDPGLGLRLIYFSYDVKMKEKGDIPEGYSVSREKKERFSLILESASTNQTSMYLCASSPLTSGSFAGELFFGEGSRLTVL.

CDR3 amino acids: CASSTSLHTGNTIYF. CDR3 in DNA: TGTGCCAGCAGCACTTCTCTCCATACTGGAAACACCATATATTTT. V and J are TRBV7-2 and TRBJ1-3, with D uncertain. Germline V CDR1 and CDR2: SGHTA, FQGNSA. V was cut by 5 bases and J by 2 bases, with 13 bases left in between. This CDR3 spans 15 amino acids.

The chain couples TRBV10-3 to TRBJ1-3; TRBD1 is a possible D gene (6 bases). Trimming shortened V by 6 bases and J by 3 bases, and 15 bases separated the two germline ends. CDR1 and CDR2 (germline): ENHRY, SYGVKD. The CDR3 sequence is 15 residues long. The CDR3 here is CAIRNQGRLGNTIYF. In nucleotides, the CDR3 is TGTGCCATCAGAAATCAGGGGCGACTTGGAAACACCATATATTTT.

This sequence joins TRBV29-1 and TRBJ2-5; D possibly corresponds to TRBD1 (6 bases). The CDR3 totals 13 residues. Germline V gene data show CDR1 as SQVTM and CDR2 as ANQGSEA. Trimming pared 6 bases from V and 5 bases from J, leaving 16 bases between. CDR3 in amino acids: CSVVRGGSETQYF. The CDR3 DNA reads TGCAGCGTGGTCAGAGGGGGTTCTGAGACCCAGTACTTC.

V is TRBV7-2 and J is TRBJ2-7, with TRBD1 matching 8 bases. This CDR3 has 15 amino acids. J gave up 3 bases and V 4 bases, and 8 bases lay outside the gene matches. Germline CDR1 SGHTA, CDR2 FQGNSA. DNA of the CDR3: TGTGCCAGCAGCTCGAGGGACAGGCAGCTCTACGAGCAGTACTTC. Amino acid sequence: CASSSRDRQLYEQYF.

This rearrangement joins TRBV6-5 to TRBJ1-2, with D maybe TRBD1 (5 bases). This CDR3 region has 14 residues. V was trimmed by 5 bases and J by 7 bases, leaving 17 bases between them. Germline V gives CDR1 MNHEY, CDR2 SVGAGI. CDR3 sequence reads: CASSQRGGGGGYTF. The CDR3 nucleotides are TGTGCCAGCAGTCAACGTGGGGGGGGAGGTGGCTACACCTTC.

Here the CDR3 reads CASSRATGENYGYTF. DNA of the CDR3: TGTGCCAGCAGCCGTGCGACAGGGGAGAACTATGGCTACACCTTC. The genes are TRBV5-5 and TRBJ1-2; 8 bases are a match to TRBD1. After removal of 4 bases from V and 2 bases from J, the junction contained 7 bases not matched to a gene. CDR3 length: 15 residues. CDR1 and CDR2 from the germline V gene are SGHKS and YYEKEE (reference sequence).

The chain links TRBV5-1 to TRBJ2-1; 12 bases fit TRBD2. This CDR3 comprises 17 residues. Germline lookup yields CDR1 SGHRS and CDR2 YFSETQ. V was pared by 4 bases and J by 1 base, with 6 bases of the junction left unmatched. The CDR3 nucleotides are TGCGCCAGCAGCCTTGTACTAGCGGGGGGTTCCTACAATGAGCAGTTCTTC. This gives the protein CASSLVLAGGSYNEQFF.

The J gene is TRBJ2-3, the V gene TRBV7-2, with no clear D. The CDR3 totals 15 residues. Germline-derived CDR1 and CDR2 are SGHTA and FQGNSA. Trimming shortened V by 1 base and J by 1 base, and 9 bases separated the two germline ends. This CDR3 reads CASSLVGLRTDTQYF. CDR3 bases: TGTGCCAGCAGCTTAGTCGGTCTACGCACAGATACGCAGTATTTT.

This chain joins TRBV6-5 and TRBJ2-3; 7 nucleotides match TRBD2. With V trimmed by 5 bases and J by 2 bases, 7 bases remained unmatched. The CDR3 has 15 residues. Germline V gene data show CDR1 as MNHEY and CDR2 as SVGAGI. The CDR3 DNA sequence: TGTGCCAGCAGTGCGCGAGCGGGATTCACAGATACGCAGTATTTT. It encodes CASSARAGFTDTQYF.

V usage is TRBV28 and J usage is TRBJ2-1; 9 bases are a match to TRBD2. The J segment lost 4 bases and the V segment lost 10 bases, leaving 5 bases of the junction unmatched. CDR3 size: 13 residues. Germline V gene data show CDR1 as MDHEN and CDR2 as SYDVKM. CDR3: CATLAGVYNEQFF. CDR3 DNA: TGTGCCACCTTAGCGGGGGTTTACAATGAGCAGTTCTTC.

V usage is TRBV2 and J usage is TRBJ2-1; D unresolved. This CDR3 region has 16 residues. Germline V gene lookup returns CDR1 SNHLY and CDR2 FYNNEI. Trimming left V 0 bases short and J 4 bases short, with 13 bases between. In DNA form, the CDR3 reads TGTGCCAGCAGTGAAGCGGGCCTCACCACATACAATGAGCAGTTCTTC. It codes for CASSEAGLTTYNEQFF.

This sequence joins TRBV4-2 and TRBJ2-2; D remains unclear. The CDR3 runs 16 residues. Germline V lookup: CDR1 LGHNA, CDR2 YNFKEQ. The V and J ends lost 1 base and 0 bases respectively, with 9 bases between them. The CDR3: CASSQGAVPNTGELFF. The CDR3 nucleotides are TGTGCCAGCAGCCAAGGGGCCGTACCGAACACCGGGGAGCTGTTTTTT.